These 25 T cell receptor beta chains were sequenced from one sample in a study of T cell responses to AZD1222 COVID-19 vaccine. The method was immunoSEQ multiplex PCR; TCRdb's version includes in-frame clones alone and lacks a portion of them. The table has fewer than 30,000 clones, 86% seen once. Material: peripheral blood, obtained 28 days after the second AZD1222 dose. These TCRs come from an adult who received the AZD1222 COVID-19 vaccine.

The rearrangement joins TRBV7-2 to TRBJ2-2, with 9 bases aligning to TRBD1. J was trimmed by 5 bases and V by 4 bases; bases with no gene match: 5. Germline loops: CDR1 SGHTA, CDR2 FQGNSA. This CDR3 is built from 15 residues. Written as DNA, the CDR3 is TGTGCCAGCAGCTGGCGGACAGGGGAAACCGGGGAGCTGTTTTTT. This gives the protein CASSWRTGETGELFF.

This rearrangement joins TRBV30 to TRBJ1-2; tentatively, D is TRBD1 (6 bases). The CDR3 loop spans 13 amino acids. Germline CDR1 is GTSNPN and CDR2 is SVGIG (reference sequence). V lost 8 bases and J 5 bases, leaving 18 bases between the germline ends. In DNA, the CDR3 is TGTGCCGGGCCCCGGACAGCGAATTATGGCTACACCTTC. It yields the protein CAGPRTANYGYTF.

The chain recombines TRBV28 with TRBJ1-1; D unclear. The germline V gene encodes CDR1 MDHEN and CDR2 SYDVKM. This CDR3 contains 15 residues. With 5 bases removed from V and 7 bases from J, the gap between germline ends came to 20 bases. The CDR3: CASSEHRVRSNEAFF. The CDR3, as DNA: TGTGCCAGCAGTGAACACCGGGTCCGAAGTAATGAAGCTTTCTTT.

This chain uses TRBV5-1 with TRBJ2-2, with D possibly TRBD1 on 5 matching bases. Between the trimmed V and J ends, which lost 4 bases and 0 bases, there was a span of 10 bases. This CDR3 comprises 15 residues. Germline CDR1 and CDR2: SGHRS and YFSETQ. CDR3 amino acids: CASSPDRPNTGELFF. The CDR3 DNA is TGCGCCAGCAGCCCCGACAGACCGAACACCGGGGAGCTGTTTTTT.

The V call is TRBV2, the J call TRBJ1-5, with TRBD1 identical over 7 bases. The V gene end was trimmed by 6 bases and the J gene end by 7 bases; junction bases not matched to a gene: 9. The germline V gene encodes CDR1 SNHLY and CDR2 FYNNEI. This CDR3 has 14 amino acids. The CDR3 protein is CASSGTGDGQPQHF. The CDR3 DNA reads TGTGCCAGCAGCGGTACAGGGGACGGGCAGCCCCAGCATTTT.

This clone was detected a few times. The gene calls are TRBV7-2 and TRBJ1-2, with 9 bases identical to TRBD1. The V and J ends lost 10 bases and 8 bases, in that order; junction bases with no gene match: 5. CDR3 length equals 11 residues. CDR1 is SGHTA and CDR2 is FQGNSA in the germline V gene. CDR3 nucleotides: TGTGCCATCGGACAGGGGAGCGGCTACACCTTC. Translated, it gives CAIGQGSGYTF. The full variable domain, in which reference TRBV7-2 and TRBJ1-2 provide the parts outside the CDR3, is GAGVSQSPSNKVTEKGKDVELRCDPISGHTALYWYRQSLGQGLEFLIYFQGNSAPDKSGLPSDRFSAERTGGSVSTLTIQRTQQEDSAVYLCAIGQGSGYTFGSGTRLTVV.

V and J are TRBV28 and TRBJ1-1; perhaps TRBD1 as D (6 bases). V gave up 6 bases and J gave up 4 bases, with 9 bases separating them. Germline V CDR1 and CDR2: MDHEN, SYDVKM. The CDR3 is 12 residues long. In DNA form, the CDR3 reads TGTGCCAGCAGGACAGGAGCCACTGAAGCTTTCTTT. This gives the protein CASRTGATEAFF.

V gene TRBV15 combines with J gene TRBJ2-1; D call uncertain. Trimming took 2 bases from V and 1 from J, leaving 3 bases between them. Germline V gene sequence: CDR1 LNHNV, CDR2 YYDKDF (reference sequence). The CDR3 contains 13 residues. CDR3 loop: CATSRPSYNEQFF. The CDR3, as DNA: TGTGCCACCAGCAGACCTTCCTACAATGAGCAGTTCTTC.

The chain combines TRBV7-2 with TRBJ2-1; 9 bases are shared with TRBD2. Germline V gene lookup returns CDR1 SGHTA and CDR2 FQGNSA. CDR3 length: 14 residues. Unmatched junction bases numbered 12, after V lost 11 bases and J lost 7 bases. In DNA, the CDR3 is TGTGCCGTAACCTCGGGACTAGCTGTTAATGAGCAGTTCTTC. It yields the protein CAVTSGLAVNEQFF.

The rearrangement joins TRBV28 to TRBJ2-7, with D possibly TRBD2 on 6 matching bases. This CDR3 comprises 14 residues. Germline V CDR1 and CDR2: MDHEN, SYDVKM. Trimming shortened V by 3 bases and J by 6 bases, and 15 bases separated the two germline ends. The CDR3 reads CASSFLSGEGEQYF. The CDR3 coding sequence is TGTGCCAGCAGTTTTCTCTCGGGAGAGGGCGAGCAGTACTTC.

In DNA, the CDR3 is TGCGCCAGCAGCTCCGGGACAGGGGTTCAGTACCAAGAGACCCAGTACTTC. Translation gives CASSSGTGVQYQETQYF. The chain uses TRBV5-1 and TRBJ2-5, with 10 bases lining up with TRBD1. Germline V gene sequence: CDR1 SGHRS, CDR2 YFSETQ. The junction had 8 bases not matched to a gene; V was cut back by 3 bases and J by 0 bases. The CDR3 loop spans 17 amino acids.

This clone appeared once. The J gene is TRBJ2-7, the V gene TRBV18; D may be TRBD2 (5 bases). V was pared by 3 bases and J by 7 bases, with 16 bases between. This CDR3 spans 14 amino acids. In germline, CDR1 is KGHSH, CDR2 LQKENI. The CDR3 DNA reads as TGTGCCAGCTCACCCCTCGGGGAATTGAGTGAGCAGTACTTC. This sequence encodes CASSPLGELSEQYF.

The rearrangement uses TRBV7-6 and TRBJ2-3; TRBD2 matches 11 bases. The CDR3 consists of 17 residues. The V gene end was trimmed by 1 base and the J gene end by 0 bases; junction bases not matched to a gene: 3. Germline CDR1 reads SGHVS; CDR2 reads FNYEAQ. The CDR3, as DNA: TGTGCCAGCAGCTTAGGTAGACTAGCGGGGAGCACAGATACGCAGTATTTT. It is translated as CASSLGRLAGSTDTQYF.

This clone was seen a single time. V usage is TRBV27 and J usage is TRBJ1-5, with D tentatively TRBD1 (5 bases). The CDR3 runs to 12 residues. From germline, CDR1 is MNHEY and CDR2 SMNVEV (reference sequence). Trimming cost V 8 bases and J 2 bases, with 7 bases left between them. The CDR3 DNA reads TGTGCCAGCTCGACAGGCAATCAGCCCCAGCATTTT. This codes for CASSTGNQPQHF.

This rearrangement joins TRBV6-6 to TRBJ1-3; D remains ambiguous. There are 14 residues in the CDR3. The ends were cut back, 6 bases at V and 0 bases at J, with 9 bases in the middle. Per germline, CDR1 MNHNY and CDR2 SVGAGI (reference sequence). CDR3 region: CASRPSYSGNTIYF. In nucleotides, the CDR3 is TGTGCCAGCAGGCCGTCCTACTCTGGAAACACCATATATTTT.

The chain recombines TRBV7-3 with TRBJ2-1, with D uncertain. V lost 5 bases and J 0 bases, leaving 5 bases between the germline ends. From germline, CDR1 is SGHTA and CDR2 FQGTGA. This CDR3 is built from 13 residues. The CDR3 DNA is TGTGCCAGCAGCCCCAGCTCCTACAATGAGCAGTTCTTC. This sequence encodes CASSPSSYNEQFF.

This sequence joins TRBV4-1 and TRBJ1-1; D is possibly TRBD1 (5 bases). The CDR3 runs to 18 residues. CDR1 and CDR2 (germline): MGHRA, YSYEKL. Trimming pared 1 base from V and 1 base from J, leaving 19 bases between. The CDR3 loop reads CASSQGWARETANTEAFF. The CDR3 DNA reads TGCGCCAGCAGCCAAGGTTGGGCCCGTGAGACAGCGAACACTGAAGCTTTCTTT.

In DNA form, the CDR3 reads TGTGCCAGCAGCGTAGGGGTGGGACTAGCGGGGGAATCCCAAGAGACCCAGTACTTC. Translating it yields CASSVGVGLAGESQETQYF. This chain joins TRBV9 and TRBJ2-5; TRBD2 matches at 14 bases. Losses at the gene ends were 0 bases for V and 1 base for J; bases not matched to a gene: 8. In germline, CDR1 is SGDLS, CDR2 YYNGEE. This CDR3 region has 19 residues.

The chain couples TRBV29-1 to TRBJ2-1, with 7 nucleotides matching TRBD2. Germline values: CDR1 SQVTM, CDR2 ANQGSEA. The V segment lost 3 bases and the J segment 3 bases; nucleotides outside the gene matches: 5. CDR3 length: 14 residues. CDR3: CSVDGGRGYNEQFF. For the CDR3, the DNA is TGCAGCGTTGATGGCGGGAGAGGCTACAATGAGCAGTTCTTC.

V usage is TRBV6-1 and J usage is TRBJ2-7; 14 nucleotides match TRBD2. The CDR3 has 18 amino acids. V shed 4 bases and J 2 bases; nucleotides not matched to a gene: 10. Per germline, CDR1 MNHNS and CDR2 SASEGT. The CDR3 region has the DNA TGTGCCAGCAGTGCCGGGACTAGCGGGAGTTTTTTCACCTACGAGCAGTACTTC. It encodes CASSAGTSGSFFTYEQYF.

V is TRBV27 and J is TRBJ1-2; D gene ambiguous. The CDR3 sequence is 14 residues long. The germline V and J ends were trimmed by 6 bases and 3 bases, with 14 bases remaining between them. Germline CDR1 is MNHEY and CDR2 is SMNVEV (reference sequence). CDR3 region: CASRKVFPDYGYTF. In DNA form, the CDR3 reads TGTGCCAGCAGAAAGGTCTTTCCTGACTATGGCTACACCTTC.

The rearrangement uses TRBV6-4 and TRBJ2-1; D may be TRBD2 (6 bases). The CDR3 totals 16 residues. Trimming removed 0 bases at V and 6 bases at J, with 15 bases between. The V gene's germline CDR1 is MRHNA and CDR2 SNTAGT. DNA of the CDR3: TGTGCCAGCAGTGACTCGCCGGAGGGGAGTCGCAATGAGCAGTTCTTC. Residues: CASSDSPEGSRNEQFF.

The V gene is TRBV5-1, the J gene TRBJ2-5; 7 nucleotides align to TRBD2. Germline assignment: CDR1 SGHRS and CDR2 YFSETQ. V lost 5 bases to trimming and J lost 3 bases; unmatched junction nucleotides: 4. The CDR3 contains 13 residues. CDR3 region: CASRLAVEETQYF. The CDR3 coding sequence is TGCGCCAGCAGGCTAGCGGTAGAAGAGACCCAGTACTTC.

CDR3 in amino acids: CATAGGLPSTDTQYF. The CDR3 nucleotides are TGTGCCACCGCGGGGGGGCTGCCTAGCACAGATACGCAGTATTTT. The chain recombines TRBV10-3 with TRBJ2-3; the match to TRBD2 covers 9 bases. The germline V gene has CDR1 ENHRY and CDR2 SYGVKD. The CDR3 sequence is 15 residues long. Losses at the gene ends were 10 bases for V and 0 bases for J; bases not matched to a gene: 8.

The chain recombines TRBV29-1 with TRBJ2-3, with 9 bases matching TRBD1. CDR3 length: 13 residues. Germline V lookup: CDR1 SQVTM, CDR2 ANQGSEA. The V and J ends lost 7 bases and 10 bases, in that order; junction bases with no gene match: 12. CDR3 amino acids: CSGRGQGPDPQYF. The CDR3 coding sequence is TGCAGCGGGAGAGGACAGGGGCCCGATCCGCAGTATTTT.